This is a list of T cell receptor beta chains from one sample in a study of T cells in Graves' hyperthyroidism and ophthalmopathy. TCRdb passed the multiplex PCR reads through MiXCR, listing each CDR3 protein once. The sample has hundreds of thousands of distinct CDR3 sequences, more than 15% seen once. The sequenced material came from blood. The receptors here all came from a woman aged 40 to 49 with Graves' ophthalmopathy. CDR3s include the opening cysteine and the closing phenylalanine or tryptophan. The D gene is left open where the match is weak. The listing skips clone size in some rows; elsewhere it reads once, few, many or a size class.

J gene	D gene	clone size	V gene	CDR3 protein	CDR3 DNA
TRBJ2-1	-	many	TRBV20-1	CSAPRGRASYNEQFF	TGCAGTGCCCCGAGAGGACGAGCGTCCTACAATGAGCAGTTCTTC
TRBJ1-2	-	many	TRBV20-1	CSASVRGYYGYTF	TGCAGTGCTAGTGTCAGGGGTTACTATGGCTACACCTTC
TRBJ1-2	-	few	TRBV7-2	CASSPGWGSGYGYTF	TGTGCCAGCAGTCCCGGGTGGGGAAGTGGGTATGGCTACACCTTC
TRBJ2-7	-	few	TRBV20-1	CSATPSGYEQYF	TGCAGTGCTACCCCGTCCGGGTACGAGCAGTACTTC
TRBJ2-4	TRBD1	-	TRBV7-9	CASSQMTEGALANIQYF	TGTGCCAGCAGCCAGATGACAGAGGGGGCGCTGGCCAACATTCAGTACTTC
TRBJ2-1	TRBD2	few	TRBV2	CASSAASGSSHPYNEQFF	TGTGCCAGCAGTGCGGCTAGCGGGAGCTCTCACCCTTACAATGAGCAGTTCTTC
TRBJ1-6	-	-	TRBV20-1	CSAREGVLSPLHF	TGCAGTGCTAGAGAGGGGGTTTTATCACCCCTCCACTTT
TRBJ2-7	-	many	TRBV7-3	CASSLYIAPIPYEQYF	TGTGCCAGCAGCTTATATATAGCGCCCATACCCTACGAGCAGTACTTC
TRBJ1-4	-	-	TRBV20-1	CSATLRNIGSEKLFF	TGCAGTGCTACCCTCCGGAACATAGGAAGCGAAAAACTGTTTTTT
TRBJ1-2	-	-	TRBV7-8	CASSWEPTGRYGYTF	TGTGCCAGCAGCTGGGAACCGACCGGGCGGTATGGCTACACCTTC
TRBJ2-1	-	-	TRBV12-3/TRBV12-4	CASRSTIEQFF	TGTGCCAGCAGATCTACGATTGAGCAGTTCTTC
TRBJ2-3	-	-	TRBV6-9	CASSYEGDADTQYF	TGTGCCAGCAGTTACGAAGGGGATGCAGATACGCAGTATTTT
TRBJ2-7	-	many	TRBV2	CASSDWSRSYEQYF	TGTGCCAGCAGTGATTGGTCCCGCTCCTACGAGCAGTACTTC
TRBJ2-7	-	many	TRBV11-2	CASSPLRGTYEQYF	TGTGCCAGCAGCCCACTCCGGGGAACCTACGAGCAGTACTTC
TRBJ1-4	-	-	TRBV25-1	CASSVYATNEKLFF	TGTGCCAGCAGTGTATATGCAACTAATGAAAAACTGTTTTTT
TRBJ2-5	-	many	TRBV12-3/TRBV12-4	CASSTQYQETQYF	TGTGCCAGCAGTACCCAATACCAAGAGACCCAGTACTTC
TRBJ2-3	-	-	TRBV3-1	CASSPQGTSSTDTQYF	TGTGCCAGCAGCCCGCAGGGGACTTCTAGCACAGATACGCAGTATTTT
TRBJ1-5	-	-	TRBV12-3/TRBV12-4	CASSLGSGLYQPQHF	TGTGCCAGCAGTTTAGGCTCAGGGTTGTATCAGCCCCAGCATTTT
TRBJ1-1	-	many	TRBV30	CAWTRAQGEAFF	TGTGCCTGGACTCGGGCACAGGGTGAAGCTTTCTTT
TRBJ1-6	-	many	TRBV5-1	CASSLAGDNSPLHF	TGCGCCAGCAGCCTCGCCGGCGATAATTCACCCCTCCACTTT
TRBJ1-1	-	many	TRBV2	CASSLRVLQGEGTEAFF	TGTGCCAGCAGTCTCCGCGTCCTACAGGGAGAGGGGACTGAAGCTTTCTTT
TRBJ2-7	-	-	TRBV6-1	CASRTGTYSPNEQYF	TGTGCCAGCAGAACCGGGACCTACTCCCCTAACGAGCAGTACTTC
TRBJ2-1	TRBD2	many	TRBV24-1	CATSAQTSGNEQFF	TGTGCCACCAGTGCCCAAACTAGCGGCAATGAGCAGTTCTTC
TRBJ1-3	-	few	TRBV10-3	CAISLDPSGISNTIYF	TGTGCCATCAGTTTGGACCCAAGCGGGATTTCTAACACCATATATTTT
TRBJ2-5	-	many	TRBV18	CASSRSSAEETQYF	TGTGCCAGCTCACGCTCCTCGGCCGAAGAGACCCAGTACTTC
TRBJ2-3	TRBD1	many	TRBV7-2	CASSKTGTGGTDTQYF	TGTGCCAGCAGCAAGACCGGGACAGGGGGCACAGATACGCAGTATTTT
TRBJ1-2	-	few	TRBV7-6	CASSPLGGAFYGYTF	TGTGCCAGCAGCCCCCTGGGGGGGGCGTTCTATGGCTACACCTTC
TRBJ2-3	TRBD2	once	TRBV7-2	CASSQDRGSSGPPPDTQYF	TGCGCCAGCAGCCAAGATCGGGGGTCTAGCGGACCCCCCCCAGATACGCAGTATTTT
TRBJ2-5	-	few	TRBV7-2	CASSPGWLQGETQYF	TGTGCCAGCAGCCCCGGATGGCTTCAAGGAGAGACCCAGTACTTC
TRBJ2-7	TRBD2	many	TRBV3-1	CASRLTSGDRREQYF	TGTGCCAGCAGATTAACTAGCGGGGATCGACGGGAGCAGTACTTC
TRBJ1-6	-	few	TRBV2	CASRWTEGNSPLHF	TGTGCCAGCAGATGGACAGAGGGTAATTCACCCCTCCACTTT
TRBJ1-6	TRBD1	-	TRBV19	CASSATGDSPLHF	TGTGCCAGTAGTGCGACAGGGGATTCACCCCTCCACTTT
TRBJ2-3	TRBD2	-	TRBV4-1	CASSQLLETSGSLRADTQYF	TGCGCCAGCAGCCAATTGTTAGAGACTAGCGGTTCCCTTAGGGCAGATACGCAGTATTTT
TRBJ2-1	TRBD2	many	TRBV29-1	CSVVGTSFRGAYEQFF	TGCAGCGTTGTGGGGACTAGCTTCCGAGGTGCCTATGAGCAGTTCTTC
TRBJ2-5	-	few	TRBV7-9	CASSRPGEESETQYF	TGTGCCAGCAGTCGACCGGGAGAGGAATCAGAGACCCAGTACTTC
TRBJ2-7	TRBD2	-	TRBV20-1	CSARDMKAGEAGEQYF	TGCAGTGCTAGAGATATGAAGGCGGGAGAAGCCGGGGAGCAGTACTTC
TRBJ2-2	TRBD1	-	TRBV29-1	CSVRQGESTGELFF	TGCAGCGTTCGACAGGGGGAGAGCACCGGGGAGCTGTTTTTT
TRBJ1-2	-	many	TRBV20-1	CSARVPRGGDGYTF	TGCAGTGCTAGAGTCCCCAGGGGAGGGGATGGCTACACCTTC
TRBJ2-3	-	many	TRBV12-3/TRBV12-4	CASNHRQTADTQYF	TGTGCCAGCAACCACCGACAGACAGCAGATACGCAGTATTTT
TRBJ2-1	-	many	TRBV7-2	CASSFVAGNEQFF	TGTGCCAGCAGCTTCGTCGCGGGTAATGAGCAGTTCTTC
TRBJ2-2	TRBD2	many	TRBV12-3/TRBV12-4	CASSARTSGRAGELFF	TGTGCCAGCAGTGCGAGGACTAGCGGGAGAGCCGGGGAGCTGTTTTTT
TRBJ2-2	-	-	TRBV11-2	CASSPSGGMNTGELFF	TGTGCCAGCAGCCCATCTGGCGGGATGAACACCGGGGAGCTGTTTTTT
TRBJ1-2	-	-	TRBV11-2	CASSFPPQENYGYTF	TGTGCCAGCAGTTTCCCTCCCCAAGAGAACTATGGCTACACCTTC
TRBJ2-3	-	-	TRBV29-1	CSAPGVSGGRDTQYF	TGCAGCGCCCCAGGGGTTAGCGGAGGGCGAGATACGCAGTATTTT
TRBJ2-2	-	few	TRBV9	CASSPTTVRGTGELFF	TGTGCCAGCAGCCCAACGACGGTTCGGGGGACCGGGGAGCTGTTTTTT
TRBJ1-1	-	-	TRBV19	CASSPSRGRTPEAFF	TGTGCCAGTAGCCCGAGCCGGGGACGAACCCCTGAAGCTTTCTTT
TRBJ2-3	-	-	TRBV30	CAWRGTTDTQYF	TGTGCCTGGAGGGGAACCACAGATACGCAGTATTTT
TRBJ2-3	-	few	TRBV9	CASSGWGTRGDTQYF	TGTGCCAGCAGCGGGTGGGGGACACGGGGAGATACGCAGTATTTT
TRBJ2-3	-	many	TRBV3-1	CASSQVWGSGADTQYF	TGTGCCAGCAGCCAAGTTTGGGGGAGTGGCGCAGATACGCAGTATTTT
TRBJ2-7	TRBD1	-	TRBV2	CASRDRGASDEQYF	TGTGCCAGCAGGGACAGGGGAGCAAGTGACGAGCAGTACTTC
TRBJ1-5	-	-	TRBV6-1	CASSPRGGGGSNQPQHF	TGTGCCAGCAGCCCCCGGGGCGGGGGGGGAAGCAATCAGCCCCAGCATTTT
TRBJ2-1	-	many	TRBV7-3	CASRFSARFSYNEQFF	TGTGCCAGCAGGTTCTCCGCCCGTTTCTCCTACAATGAGCAGTTCTTC
TRBJ2-3	TRBD2	few	TRBV2	CASSETSSSDTQYF	TGTGCCAGCAGTGAGACTAGCTCCTCAGATACGCAGTATTTT
TRBJ2-1	-	-	TRBV4-2	CASSRGQGTYNEQLF	TGTGCCAGCAGCCGAGGGCAGGGCACCTACAATGAGCAGCTCTTC
TRBJ1-2	TRBD1	many	TRBV6-1	CASRHQTGEVGYTF	TGTGCCAGCAGACACCAGACAGGGGAGGTGGGCTACACCTTC
TRBJ1-1	TRBD1	-	TRBV3-1	CASSQLPTGLSMNTEAFF	TGTGCCAGCAGCCAACTTCCGACAGGGCTGAGCATGAACACTGAAGCTTTCTTT
TRBJ1-5	-	many	TRBV19	CASSIGDDGQPQHF	TGTGCCAGTAGTATAGGGGACGATGGGCAGCCCCAGCATTTT
TRBJ1-4	-	many	TRBV5-1	CASSPGGGEKLFF	TGCGCCAGCAGCCCGGGGGGAGGCGAAAAACTGTTTTTT
TRBJ2-7	TRBD1	-	TRBV7-9	CASSSLSGQGGEQYF	TGTGCCAGCAGCTCCCTCTCGGGACAGGGGGGCGAGCAGTACTTC
TRBJ2-5	-	-	TRBV13	CASSHEQGPQETQYF	TGTGCCAGCAGCCATGAACAGGGTCCCCAAGAGACCCAGTACTTC